The entry below describes one T cell receptor (beta chain). Its target is unknown. The CDR3 has 16 residues. Trimming removed 6 bases at V and 0 bases at J, with 17 bases between. Germline lookup yields CDR1 MNHEY and CDR2 SMNVEV (reference sequence). These data belong to a study of radiation and T cells in renal cell carcinoma. Study as a whole: Nephrectomy followed 15 Gy stereotactic body radiation by 4 weeks.

Study-level findings and limits: In blood, top tumor clones expanded by 2 weeks, shrinking by 4. Pretreatment tumor biopsies were lacking, so baseline clonotypes are unknown.

Described time point: baseline pretreatment blood. The treatment is: 15 Gy SBRT to primary tumor, nephrectomy 4 weeks later. Radiation-treated patients gave blood at baseline, week 2 and week 4. TCRdb's copy holds only in-frame clones and misses some; the assay was immunoSEQ multiplex PCR. This sample yields about 95,000 clones, of which around 88% are seen a single time; 6% to 9% belongs to the top ten. The receptor comes from a man between 50 and 59 years old with renal cell carcinoma. The rearrangement links TRBV27 to TRBJ1-2; maybe TRBD1 (5 bases). The specimen comprised blood, sampled from a patient whose treatment included radiotherapy and nephrectomy. CDR3 sequence: CASSRSNGATNYGYTF. In DNA, the CDR3 is TGTGCCAGCAGCCGGAGTAATGGGGCAACTAACTATGGCTACACCTTC.